This T cell receptor beta chain emerged from a study of beta chain features in type 1 diabetes. Across the study: Comparable age, gender and cell yields were observed in patients relative to healthy donors. Regarding the study as a whole: When Type 1 diabetes patients were examined, their TCRB CDR3s proved moderately but significantly shorter in all four CD4+ subsets.

This CDR3 region has 13 residues. V gave up 4 bases and J gave up 3 bases; unmatched junction bases: 1. Germline lookup yields CDR1 LNHDA and CDR2 SQIVND (reference sequence). Every donor had blood drawn once into heparin, about 116 mL on average. Every sorted population was more than 95% pure. Note on this clone: The antigen is not known.

The investigators reverse transcribed all of the isolated RNA, so they sequenced expressed TCRB transcripts. The data were produced by immunoSEQ multiplex PCR, yet TCRdb's version contains in-frame clones alone and is incomplete. The sample has some 150,000 clones, more than 10% seen once. The TCR comes from a man in his late teens or twenties with type 1 diabetes. This chain links TRBV19 with TRBJ1-2, with 8 positions matching TRBD1. Sequenced: central memory CD4+ T cells from blood. This CDR3 reads CASSKGQDYGYTF. CDR3 nucleotide sequence: TGTGCCAGTAGTAAGGGACAGGACTATGGCTACACCTTC.